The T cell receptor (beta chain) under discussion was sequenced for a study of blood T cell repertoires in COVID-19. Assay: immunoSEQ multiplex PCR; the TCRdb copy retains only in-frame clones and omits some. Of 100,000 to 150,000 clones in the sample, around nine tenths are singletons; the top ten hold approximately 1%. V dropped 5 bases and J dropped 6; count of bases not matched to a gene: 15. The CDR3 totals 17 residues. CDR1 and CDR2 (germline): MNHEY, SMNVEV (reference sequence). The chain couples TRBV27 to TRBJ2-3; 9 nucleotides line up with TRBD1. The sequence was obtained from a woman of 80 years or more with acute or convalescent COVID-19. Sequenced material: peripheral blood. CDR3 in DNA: TGTGCCAGCAGTCAAAATAGGGACAGGGTCTCTGGCGATACGCAGTATTTT. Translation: CASSQNRDRVSGDTQYF.